These T cell receptor beta chains were read from a single sample in a study of glioma-infiltrating T cells after dendritic cell vaccination. The protocol was immunoSEQ multiplex PCR, while the TCRdb copy is restricted to in-frame clones and leaves out a portion. The table lists tens of thousands of clones, around four fifths of them singletons, with less than 8% in the top ten. Sequencing was performed on blood, taken after dendritic cell vaccination. The receptors were gathered from a human donor with glioblastoma. Both conserved end residues are part of each CDR3. The order of the fields is clone size, D gene, V gene, J gene, CDR3 protein, CDR3 DNA. The D gene is left open where the match is weak. Rows give clone size only sometimes, using once, few, many, or a class for an expanded clone.

-	TRBD2	TRBV10-3	TRBJ2-5	CAIRDPRGGGETQYF	TGTGCCATCAGAGACCCCCGGGGCGGGGGAGAGACCCAGTACTTC
-	TRBD1	TRBV9	TRBJ1-2	CASSAPGTGYFWDGYTF	TGTGCCAGCAGCGCGCCGGGGACAGGATATTTTTGGGATGGCTACACCTTC
-	-	TRBV7-7	TRBJ2-4	CASSTHRVFSKNIQYF	TGTGCTAGCAGCACCCACAGGGTGTTTAGCAAAAACATTCAGTACTTC
once	TRBD1	TRBV5-1	TRBJ1-1	CASSLRAGGYLAEAFF	TGCGCCAGCAGCTTGAGGGCAGGGGGCTATTTGGCTGAAGCTTTCTTT
few	TRBD1	TRBV5-6	TRBJ2-1	CASSLVQGVNNEQFF	TGTGCCAGCAGCTTAGTACAGGGGGTGAACAATGAGCAGTTCTTC
-	-	TRBV7-2	TRBJ1-3	CASSLGVSGNTIYF	TGTGCCAGCAGCTTAGGCGTCTCTGGAAACACCATATATTTT
-	-	TRBV7-2	TRBJ1-2	CASSDRKGGYTF	TGTGCCAGCAGCGACAGGAAGGGTGGCTACACCTTC
-	TRBD1	TRBV10-3	TRBJ2-7	CAISAGQDYEQYF	TGTGCCATCAGTGCGGGACAGGACTACGAGCAGTACTTC
-	-	TRBV4-1	TRBJ1-4	CASSQAQWGGGYRNEKLFF	TGCGCCAGCAGCCAAGCCCAGTGGGGAGGCGGCTACCGTAATGAAAAACTGTTTTTT
-	TRBD1	TRBV19	TRBJ1-6	CASRGGDSYSPLHF	TGTGCCAGTAGGGGTGGGGACAGCTATTCACCCCTCCACTTT
-	TRBD1	TRBV5-1	TRBJ1-1	CASSGVTGPRMNTEAFF	TGCGCCAGCAGCGGAGTGACAGGGCCCCGTATGAACACTGAAGCTTTCTTT
-	TRBD1	TRBV5-8	TRBJ2-5	CASNFDRAYQYF	TGTGCCAGCAACTTTGACAGGGCATACCAGTACTTC
-	TRBD1	TRBV7-2	TRBJ1-2	CASSSTGDRGGYTF	TGTGCCAGCAGCTCGACGGGGGACAGGGGGGGCTACACCTTC
-	-	TRBV9	TRBJ2-7	CASSAGGEALYEQYF	TGTGCCAGCAGCGCAGGAGGGGAAGCCCTCTACGAGCAGTACTTC
-	TRBD2	TRBV19	TRBJ2-7	CASSIVGTSGYEQYF	TGTGCCAGTAGTATAGTCGGGACTAGCGGCTACGAGCAGTACTTC
-	-	TRBV7-2	TRBJ1-2	CASRAGQHYGYTF	TGTGCCAGCAGGGCAGGACAGCACTATGGCTACACCTTC
-	TRBD1	TRBV6-1	TRBJ1-1	CASSERGQRAYF	TGTGCCAGCAGTGAAAGGGGGCAGAGAGCTTACTTT
-	-	TRBV5-6	TRBJ1-4	CASSQAAITFGEKLFF	TGTGCCAGCAGCCAGGCCGCCATCACCTTCGGTGAAAAACTGTTTTTT
-	-	TRBV6-5	TRBJ1-1	CASRTGVEGEAFF	TGTGCCAGCAGAACCGGGGTGGAGGGTGAAGCTTTCTTT